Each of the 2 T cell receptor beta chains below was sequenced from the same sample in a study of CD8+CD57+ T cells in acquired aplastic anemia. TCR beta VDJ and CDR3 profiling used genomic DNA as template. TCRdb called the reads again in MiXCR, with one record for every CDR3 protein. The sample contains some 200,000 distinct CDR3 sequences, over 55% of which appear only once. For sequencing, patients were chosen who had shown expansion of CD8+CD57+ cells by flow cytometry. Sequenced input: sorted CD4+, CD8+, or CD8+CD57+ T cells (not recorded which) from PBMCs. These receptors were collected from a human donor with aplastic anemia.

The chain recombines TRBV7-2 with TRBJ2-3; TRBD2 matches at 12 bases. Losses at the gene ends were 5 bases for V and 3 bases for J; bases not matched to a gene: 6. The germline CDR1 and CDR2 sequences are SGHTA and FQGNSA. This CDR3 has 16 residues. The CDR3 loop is CASSGPSGGATDTQYF. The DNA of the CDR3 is TGTGCCAGCAGCGGGCCTAGCGGGGGGGCTACAGATACGCAGTATTTT.

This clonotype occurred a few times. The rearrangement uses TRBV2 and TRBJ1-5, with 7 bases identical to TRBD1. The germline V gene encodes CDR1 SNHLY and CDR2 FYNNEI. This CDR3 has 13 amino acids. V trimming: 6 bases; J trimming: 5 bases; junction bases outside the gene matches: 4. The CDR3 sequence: CASRETGDQPQHF. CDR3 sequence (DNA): TGTGCCAGCAGGGAAACAGGGGATCAGCCCCAGCATTTT. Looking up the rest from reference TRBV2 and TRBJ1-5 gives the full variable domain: EPEVTQTPSHQVTQMGQEVILRCVPISNHLYFYWYRQILGQKVEFLVSFYNNEISEKSEIFDDQFSVERPDGSNFTLKIRSTKLEDSAMYFCASRETGDQPQHFGDGTRLSIL.